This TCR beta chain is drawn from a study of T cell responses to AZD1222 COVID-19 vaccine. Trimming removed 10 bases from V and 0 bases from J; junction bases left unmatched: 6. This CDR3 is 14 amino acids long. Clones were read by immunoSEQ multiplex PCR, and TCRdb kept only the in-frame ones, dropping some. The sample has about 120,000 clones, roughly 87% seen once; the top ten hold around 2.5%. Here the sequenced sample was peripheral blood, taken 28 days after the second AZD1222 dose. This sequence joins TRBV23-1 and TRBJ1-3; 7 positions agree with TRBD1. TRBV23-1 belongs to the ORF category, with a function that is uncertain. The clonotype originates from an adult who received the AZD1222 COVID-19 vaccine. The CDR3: CATPDRLSGNTIYF. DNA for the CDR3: TGCGCCACCCCGGACAGGCTCTCTGGAAACACCATATATTTT.